The 18 T cell receptor beta chains given below trace back to one sample, sequenced in a study of regulatory T cells in long-lasting Graves disease. Time point noted: newly diagnosed GD, antithyroid drugs for less than 3 months. The authors made the TCR library using RNA they extracted from PBMCs. TCR beta libraries were built with iRepertoire HTBI primers and Arm-PCR of CDR3 regions. TCRdb reprocessed the multiplex PCR reads with MiXCR, giving one entry per CDR3 protein. The sample carries roughly 510,000 distinct CDR3 sequences, more than 15% recorded once. The same specimen was also included in a second study, on T cells in Graves' hyperthyroidism and ophthalmopathy.

Sequencing used peripheral blood mononuclear cells (PBMCs), obtained at new diagnosis, from a patient treated with antithyroid drugs. All receptors come from a man aged 18 to 29 with Graves disease.

This clonotype was detected only a few times. The chain is built from TRBV6-5 and TRBJ1-4; 8 positions agree with TRBD1. Germline CDR1 is MNHEY and CDR2 is SVGAGI. Trimming took 2 bases from V and 7 from J; bases not matched to a gene: 9. This CDR3 comprises 16 residues. The CDR3 region has the DNA TGTGCCAGCAGTTACCCTAACGACAGGGGAGTTGAAAAACTGTTTTTT. This gives the protein CASSYPNDRGVEKLFF.

This clonotype has ten or more counts. The J gene is TRBJ2-1, the V gene TRBV28, with 14 bases identical to TRBD2. The ends lost 4 bases at V and 7 bases at J; junction bases unmatched: 12. There are 18 residues in the CDR3. CDR1 and CDR2 (germline): MDHEN, SYDVKM. The CDR3 sequence: CASSYDGTSGSLLNEQFF. The CDR3, as DNA: TGTGCCAGCAGTTACGACGGGACTAGCGGGAGTCTTTTGAATGAGCAGTTCTTC. Combining the CDR3 with reference TRBV28 and TRBJ2-1 gives the whole variable domain DVKVTQSSRYLVKRTGEKVFLECVQDMDHENMFWYRQDPGLGLRLIYFSYDVKMKEKGDIPEGYSVSREKKERFSLILESASTNQTSMYLCASSYDGTSGSLLNEQFFGPGTRLTVL.

This clonotype has a count of ten or more. The rearrangement uses TRBV6-1 and TRBJ1-5; D is undetermined. Trimming cost V 5 bases and J 4 bases, with 9 bases left between them. The CDR3 sequence is 13 residues long. CDR1 MNHNS and CDR2 SASEGT come from the germline V gene. The CDR3 DNA follows: TGTGCCAGCAGTCCCACCTGGAATCAGCCCCAGCATTTT. Its translation is CASSPTWNQPQHF.

The V call is TRBV6-2 or TRBV6-3, the J call TRBJ2-7, with 10 bases aligning to TRBD1. The V segment lost 6 bases and the J segment 0 bases; nucleotides outside the gene matches: 5. CDR3 length equals 15 residues. Germline CDR1 MNHEY, CDR2 SVGEGT. CDR3 sequence reads: CASREGTGDSYEQYF. For the CDR3, the DNA is TGTGCCAGCAGAGAAGGGACAGGGGACTCCTACGAGCAGTACTTC.

This clonotype occurred a few times. The rearrangement joins TRBV29-1 to TRBJ2-6, with 8 bases aligning to TRBD1. Germline CDR1 reads SQVTM; CDR2 reads ANQGSEA. The CDR3 is 16 residues long. After removal of 3 bases from V and 4 bases from J, the junction contained 8 bases not matched to a gene. Here the CDR3 reads CSVDLQGARGANVLTF. The CDR3 coding sequence is TGCAGCGTTGACCTCCAGGGGGCGCGAGGGGCCAACGTCCTGACTTTC.

The rearrangement links TRBV7-9 to TRBJ2-1; the D gene is possibly TRBD2 (6 bases). The V end was cut by 4 bases, the J end by 5 bases, with 21 bases between. The CDR3 is made up of 17 amino acids. Per germline, CDR1 SEHNR and CDR2 FQNEAQ (reference sequence). Written as DNA, the CDR3 is TGTGCCAGCAGCTCCCATCTGGGGGGAGTAAAAAACAATGAGCAGTTCTTC. It codes for CASSSHLGGVKNNEQFF.

The chain recombines TRBV4-1 with TRBJ2-1, with 9 nucleotides matching TRBD2. The germline V gene has CDR1 MGHRA and CDR2 YSYEKL. Unmatched junction bases numbered 5, after V lost 0 bases and J lost 8 bases. The CDR3 covers 15 residues. The DNA for the CDR3 is TGCGCCAGCAGCCAAGATATAGCGGGAGCCTATGAGCAGTTCTTC. This translates into CASSQDIAGAYEQFF.

The J gene is TRBJ2-7, the V gene TRBV6-1; D assignment may be TRBD1 or TRBD2 (5 bases each). Germline CDR1 reads MNHNS; CDR2 reads SASEGT. The CDR3 loop spans 16 amino acids. The V gene lost 7 bases and the J gene lost 7 bases, with 26 bases spanning the gap. CDR3 sequence: CASISPEGRYPGEQYF. As DNA, the CDR3 is TGTGCCAGCATTTCACCCGAGGGACGCTACCCGGGGGAGCAGTACTTC.

This clonotype appeared many times. The rearrangement links TRBV18 to TRBJ1-5, with 8 bases aligning to TRBD1. V lost 5 bases, J lost 6 bases, and 6 bases stayed unmatched. There are 14 residues in the CDR3. The germline V gene has CDR1 KGHSH and CDR2 LQKENI. This CDR3 reads CASSTQGVAQPQHF. In nucleotides, the CDR3 is TGTGCCAGCTCAACACAGGGGGTTGCTCAGCCCCAGCATTTT.

This clonotype has only a few counts. The chain recombines TRBV25-1 with TRBJ1-3; a weak D match, TRBD1 (5 bases). The CDR3 extends over 19 amino acids. V lost 4 bases and J 4 bases, leaving 26 bases between the germline ends. The germline gives CDR1 MGHDK, CDR2 SYGVNS. In nucleotides, the CDR3 is TGTGCCAGCAGTGCCCCCCCCCCCCTTGGCGGAGGGGAAGGAAACACCATATATTTT. It is translated as CASSAPPPLGGGEGNTIYF.

J is TRBJ2-3 and V is TRBV18; D remains unclear. The V gene lost 3 bases and the J gene lost 1 base, with 8 bases spanning the gap. Germline V CDR1 and CDR2: KGHSH, LQKENI. CDR3 length: 14 amino acids. In nucleotides, the CDR3 is TGTGCCAGCTCACCGTCGGACGGCACAGATACGCAGTATTTT. Protein sequence: CASSPSDGTDTQYF.

This chain links TRBV28 with TRBJ2-1; 10 bases match TRBD2. The CDR3 runs to 18 residues. Germline V CDR1 and CDR2: MDHEN, SYDVKM. V lost 4 bases, J lost 5 bases, and 14 bases stayed unmatched. The CDR3 sequence: CASSSRTSGYITDNEQFF. In DNA form, the CDR3 reads TGTGCCAGCAGTTCCCGGACTAGCGGCTATATAACCGACAATGAGCAGTTCTTC.

The chain links TRBV5-1 to TRBJ2-1, with TRBD2 matching 14 bases. V lost 3 bases to trimming and J lost 6 bases; unmatched junction nucleotides: 14. The CDR3 is 19 residues long. Germline CDR1 is SGHRS and CDR2 is YFSETQ. CDR3 residues: CASSSSGTSGSRVRNEQFF. CDR3 in DNA: TGCGCCAGCAGCTCTTCCGGGACTAGCGGGAGTCGGGTCCGCAATGAGCAGTTCTTC.

This clonotype was seen repeatedly, ten times or more. The chain recombines TRBV2 with TRBJ1-1, with 7 bases that match TRBD1. Germline CDR1 is SNHLY and CDR2 is FYNNEI. Trimming at V came to 5 bases and at J to 0 bases, leaving 3 bases not matched to a gene. The length of the CDR3 is 14 residues. The CDR3 protein is CASSSGGVNTEAFF. CDR3 coding DNA: TGTGCCAGCAGTTCAGGGGGGGTGAACACTGAAGCTTTCTTT.

V usage is TRBV5-1 and J usage is TRBJ2-5; a weak D match, TRBD1 (6 bases). Trimming took 4 bases from V and 0 from J, leaving 16 bases between them. CDR3 size: 16 residues. Germline CDR1 reads SGHRS; CDR2 reads YFSETQ. This CDR3 reads CASSLTRDTNQETQYF. The CDR3 bases are TGCGCCAGCAGCCTTACTCGGGACACCAACCAAGAGACCCAGTACTTC.

This chain links TRBV3-1 with TRBJ2-1; D gene uncertain. The germline V and J ends were trimmed by 8 bases and 0 bases, with 17 bases remaining between them. Germline CDR1 reads LGHDT; CDR2 reads YNNKEL (reference sequence). This CDR3 spans 16 amino acids. In DNA form, the CDR3 reads TGTGCCAGCGACCCACGGGTGGGGTCCTCCTACAATGAGCAGTTCTTC. Amino acid sequence: CASDPRVGSSYNEQFF.

This clonotype has ten or more counts. The rearrangement joins TRBV11-2 to TRBJ2-1, with 8 bases fitting TRBD1. Germline CDR1 is SGHAT and CDR2 is FQNNGV. This CDR3 spans 15 amino acids. Germline trimming cut 1 base from V and 10 bases from J; bases unmatched to any gene: 9. The CDR3 nucleotides are TGTGCCAGCAGCTTAGGGGCTTCAGGGGGCTGGGAGCAGTTCTTC. Its protein is CASSLGASGGWEQFF.

This clonotype was observed at least ten times. V usage is TRBV27 and J usage is TRBJ1-1; 7 bases line up with TRBD1. Germline lookup yields CDR1 MNHEY and CDR2 SMNVEV (reference sequence). The CDR3 is 15 residues long. J lost 5 bases, V lost 4 bases, and 10 bases had no gene match. CDR3: CASSYQTGRRTEAFF. DNA for the CDR3: TGTGCCAGCAGTTATCAGACAGGGCGTAGAACTGAAGCTTTCTTT.